A single sample gave rise to the 15 T cell receptor beta chains below, sequenced in a study of tumor-infiltrating lymphocytes in oesophageal squamous cell carcinoma. TCRdb re-derived calls from the PCR reads in MiXCR, one entry per CDR3 protein. Of about 15,000 distinct CDR3 sequences listed, roughly 55% are singletons. Sequencing used esophageal tumor tissue. The receptors shown here come from a male donor with esophageal squamous cell carcinoma.

The gene calls are TRBV4-3 and TRBJ1-4; 9 positions agree with TRBD1. The length of the CDR3 is 19 residues. Per the germline V gene, CDR1 is LGHNA and CDR2 is YSLEER. J was trimmed by 0 bases and V by 0 bases; bases with no gene match: 8. CDR3 nucleotides: TGCGCCAGCAGCCAAGATACTCCGGGACAGGGATCAACTAATGAAAAACTGTTTTTT. Its translation is CASSQDTPGQGSTNEKLFF.

As concerns this clonotype: It is unclear where the CDR3 begins or ends on the DNA, so no DNA is shown, and the CDR3 is as TCRdb lists it. The rearrangement uses TRBV7-5 and TRBJ2-1. TRBV7-5 is designated a pseudogene. The CDR3 is made up of 16 amino acids, end residues included. The chain's CDR3 is CISVPEAPTANYGYTF.

This clonotype was observed a handful of times. The CDR3 loop reads CASSQVWSSRYNEQFF. The CDR3 DNA sequence: TGTGCCAGCAGCCAGGTTTGGAGCTCACGGTACAATGAGCAGTTCTTC. The V and J genes are TRBV7-2 and TRBJ2-1; no reliable D call. V was pared by 5 bases and J by 4 bases, with 18 bases between. Germline V lookup: CDR1 SGHTA, CDR2 FQGNSA. This CDR3 comprises 16 residues.

This chain's CDR3 is CASSENRETQYF. The CDR3 nucleotides read TGTGCCAGCAGTGAGAATAGGGAGACCCAGTACTTC. The J gene is TRBJ2-7, the V gene TRBV2; D is ambiguous. Near its end, the DNA agrees better with TRBJ2-5, so the J call may be wrong. Germline CDR1 and CDR2: SNHLY and FYNNEI. CDR3 length: 12 amino acids.

In its sample, this clonotype was seen a few times. Because the CDR3 is missing its conserved closing phenylalanine or tryptophan, this is likely a read error. The limits of the CDR3 on the DNA are not certain, so only TCRdb's listed CDR3 is given. The chain couples TRBV24-1 to TRBJ2-7. With termini counted, the CDR3 has 13 amino acids. Germline V gene data show CDR1 as KGHDR and CDR2 as SFDVKD. Here the CDR3 reads CATSDGLGYTFGS.

This chain connects TRBV6-6 to TRBJ2-7; D gene unclear. The better agreement between TRBJ2-5 and the DNA end casts doubt on the J call. This CDR3 spans 12 amino acids. CDR1 is MNHNY and CDR2 is SVGAGI in the germline V gene (reference sequence). The CDR3 region has the DNA TGTGCCAGCAGTCAGGCTCTGGAGACCCAGTACTTC. This gives the protein CASSQALETQYF.

In this sample, this clonotype turned up a few times. CDR3 sequence: CASGLVLLPDYFVPAAAKDYGYTF. CDR3 nucleotide sequence: TGTGCTAGTGGTTTGGTATTGCTTCCGGACTACTTTGTGCCCGCCGCGGCCAAGGACTATGGCTACACCTTC. V and J are TRBV12-5 and TRBJ1-2; D is unclear. From germline, CDR1 is LGHNT and CDR2 FRNRAP. Trimming stripped 0 bases from V and 3 bases from J, with 38 bases between. The CDR3 is made up of 24 amino acids.

In DNA form, the CDR3 reads TGTGCCAGCAGACACCCCCTCGGACTAGCGGGAGGGCCGAGGAACATTCAGTACTTC. Its protein is CASRHPLGLAGGPRNIQYF. The chain links TRBV7-2 to TRBJ2-6; TRBD2 aligns across 15 bases. The J call may be mistaken, given a closer DNA end match to TRBJ2-4. Per the germline V gene, CDR1 is SGHTA and CDR2 is FQGNSA. The CDR3 contains 19 residues.

V and J are TRBV6-2 or TRBV6-3 and TRBJ2-1; 11 nucleotides match TRBD2. With 2 bases clipped from V and 8 bases from J, the junction kept 8 bases outside the gene matches. The CDR3 is 16 residues long. In germline, CDR1 is MNHEY, CDR2 SVGEGT. The CDR3 sequence is CASSYTTSGSRDEQFF. CDR3 sequence (DNA): TGTGCCAGCAGTTACACAACTAGCGGGAGTCGGGATGAGCAGTTCTTC.

The gene calls are TRBV7-3 and TRBJ2-3; tentatively, D is TRBD1 (6 bases). Germline CDR1 and CDR2: SGHTA and FQGTGA. CDR3 size: 17 residues. V was cut by 5 bases and J by 2 bases, with 20 bases left in between. The CDR3 spells CASSQTGTPWATDTQYF. The CDR3 nucleotides are TGTGCCAGCAGCCAGACCGGGACACCCTGGGCCACAGATACGCAGTATTTT.

This chain joins TRBV7-2 and TRBJ2-7; D is uncertain. The CDR3 covers 14 residues. The germline V gene has CDR1 SGHTA and CDR2 FQGNSA. The V end lost 1 base, the J end lost 0 bases, and 7 bases lay between the germline ends. CDR3 in amino acids: CASSLGPHSYEQYF. The DNA for the CDR3 is TGTGCCAGCAGCTTAGGACCGCACTCCTACGAGCAGTACTTC.

By its share, this clonotype is medium-sized. The chain employs TRBV28 and TRBJ2-1; D is possibly TRBD1 or TRBD2 (6 bases each). There are 15 residues in the CDR3. Germline-derived CDR1 and CDR2 are MDHEN and SYDVKM. The ends were cut back, 8 bases at V and 8 bases at J, with 22 bases in the middle. CDR3 residues: CASPKPGGLMDEQFF. In DNA form, the CDR3 reads TGTGCCAGCCCAAAACCCGGGGGCCTCATGGATGAGCAGTTCTTC.

Note on this clonotype: This CDR3 fails to terminate in the conserved phenylalanine or tryptophan, so it likely reflects a read error. The DNA is omitted, as the CDR3 cannot be located on it reliably, and the CDR3 follows TCRdb's listing. This chain uses TRBV6-8 with TRBJ2-3; the DNA was not compared with TRBD1, the D call given in the table. Germline CDR1 MNHGY, CDR2 SAAAGT. The CDR3 is 19 amino acids in total, end residues counted. This chain's CDR3 is CASHDIPRKPWAMSSSSVR.

This clonotype has more than one count but fewer than ten. The chain links TRBV7-2 to TRBJ1-5, with D uncertain. Trimming pared 1 base from V and 2 bases from J, leaving 6 bases between. CDR1 and CDR2 (germline): SGHTA, FQGNSA. The CDR3 sequence is 14 residues long. CDR3 nucleotides: TGTGCCAGCAGCTTAGTGTGGGGCAATCAGCCCCAGCATTTT. Amino acid sequence: CASSLVWGNQPQHF.

The chain has TRBV6-1 and TRBJ2-1, with 10 bases identical to TRBD1. Germline values: CDR1 MNHNS, CDR2 SASEGT. The CDR3 contains 14 residues. After removal of 10 bases from V and 10 bases from J, the junction contained 13 bases not matched to a gene. The CDR3 protein is CATRGTGVSYEQFF. The CDR3 DNA is TGTGCCACCAGGGGGACAGGGGTTTCCTACGAGCAGTTCTTC.